The TCR beta chain under discussion was sequenced for a study of shared clonotypes between healthy human individuals. Study summary: CD8 memory received one plate per donor, CD8 naive two, CD4 memory three and CD4 naive three.

General observations from the study: A reduction in generation probabilities was seen for non-shared clonotypes relative to those shared by all four donors. What limited the represented genetic and exposure-history diversity was the small number of donors.

Sorted-subset replicate PCRs used roughly 180 ng DNA, about 30,000 T cell genomes. Clones were sequenced by immunoSEQ multiplex PCR, and TCRdb holds only the in-frame ones, with some missing. The data show millions of clones, about 95% seen once. Of note for this clone: The antigen is unknown.

CDR3 length: 17 residues. Germline-derived CDR1 and CDR2 are SEHNR and FQNEAQ (reference sequence). Germline trimming cut 4 bases from V and 3 bases from J; bases unmatched to any gene: 12. Terminally differentiated effector memory CD45RA+ cells were left out of the naive CD8 fraction, which was CD45RO-negative and positively selected for CCR7. The rearrangement joins TRBV7-9 to TRBJ2-3, with 8 bases identical to TRBD2. Sequenced input: naive CD8+ T cells sorted from blood. This sequence originates from a man younger than 30 in good health. The CDR3 protein is CASSSSPAGGQTDTQYF. DNA of the CDR3: TGTGCCAGCAGCTCTAGTCCGGCGGGAGGCCAGACAGATACGCAGTATTTT. Full variable domain (rest looked up from reference TRBV7-9 and TRBJ2-3): DTGVSQNPRHKITKRGQNVTFRCDPISEHNRLYWYRQTLGQGPEFLTYFQNEAQLEKSRLLSDRFSAERPKGSFSTLEIQRTEQGDSAMYLCASSSSPAGGQTDTQYFGPGTRLTVL.